These T cell receptor beta chains were read from a single sample in a study of blood T cell repertoires in COVID-19. Only in-frame clones appear in the TCRdb table, and some are missing; sequencing was by immunoSEQ multiplex PCR. Of over 200,000 clones in the sample, 88% were seen once. The sequencing input was peripheral blood. The receptor source for this set is a woman aged 40-49 years who had recovered from COVID-19. Each CDR3 is given with its conserved first and last residue. A D gene is named only where the DNA matches it firmly. The size entry is marked missing in some rows and otherwise reads once, few, many or a size class.

clone_size: .
d_call: TRBD2
j_call: TRBJ2-1
v_call: TRBV5-1
cdr3_nt: TGCGCCAGCAGCCCGGCGGGACTAGCGGGGAACAATGAGCAGTTCTTC
cdr3_aa: CASSPAGLAGNNEQFF

clone_size: .
d_call: .
j_call: TRBJ2-7
v_call: TRBV19
cdr3_nt: TGTGCCAGTAGTATGGATTCCACGGGGGCCTACGAGCAGTACTTC
cdr3_aa: CASSMDSTGAYEQYF

clone_size: .
d_call: .
j_call: TRBJ2-1
v_call: TRBV2
cdr3_nt: TGTGCCAGCACTAGGGGCAATGAGCAGTTCTTC
cdr3_aa: CASTRGNEQFF

clone_size: .
d_call: .
j_call: TRBJ2-1
v_call: TRBV5-1
cdr3_nt: TGCGCCAGCAGCCCCGAAGGGGGCTCCTACAATGAGCAGTTCTTC
cdr3_aa: CASSPEGGSYNEQFF

clone_size: .
d_call: TRBD1
j_call: TRBJ2-6
v_call: TRBV5-4
cdr3_nt: TGTGCCAGCAGCCCCGGACAGGGGGCAGGTGGGGCCAACGTCCTGACTTTC
cdr3_aa: CASSPGQGAGGANVLTF

clone_size: once
d_call: .
j_call: TRBJ2-3
v_call: TRBV28
cdr3_nt: TGTGCCAGCACCCAACCGGGCACAGATACGCAGTATTTT
cdr3_aa: CASTQPGTDTQYF

clone_size: .
d_call: .
j_call: TRBJ2-7
v_call: TRBV5-4
cdr3_nt: TGTGCCAGCAGCCCGCCCGGGGTTTCATTTCACGAGCAGTACTTC
cdr3_aa: CASSPPGVSFHEQYF

clone_size: .
d_call: TRBD2
j_call: TRBJ2-5
v_call: TRBV10-3
cdr3_nt: TGTGCCGCCCAAGCGGGAGTCGGGGAGACCCAGTACTTC
cdr3_aa: CAAQAGVGETQYF

clone_size: .
d_call: .
j_call: TRBJ1-5
v_call: TRBV7-2
cdr3_nt: TGTGCCAGCAGCCCAGCGGGGGGACCCCAGCATTTT
cdr3_aa: CASSPAGGPQHF

clone_size: .
d_call: TRBD2
j_call: TRBJ2-3
v_call: TRBV24-1
cdr3_nt: TGTGCCACCTCACCCGGGACTAGCGGGAGCGCTGAGGGTACGCAGTATTTT
cdr3_aa: CATSPGTSGSAEGTQYF

clone_size: .
d_call: .
j_call: TRBJ2-1
v_call: TRBV7-7
cdr3_nt: TGTGCTAGCAGCCCAGGGCGGACCTATTACAATGAGCAGTTCTTC
cdr3_aa: CASSPGRTYYNEQFF

clone_size: few
d_call: TRBD1
j_call: TRBJ1-6
v_call: TRBV11-2
cdr3_nt: TGTGCCAGCAGCTTAGATCGCGACAGGGGGTCCTATAATTCACCCCTCCACTTT
cdr3_aa: CASSLDRDRGSYNSPLHF

clone_size: .
d_call: .
j_call: TRBJ1-2
v_call: TRBV5-6
cdr3_nt: TGTGCCAGCAGCTTGGGGAGGCAGGGGCCTTATGGCTACACCTTC
cdr3_aa: CASSLGRQGPYGYTF

clone_size: .
d_call: .
j_call: TRBJ1-2
v_call: TRBV9
cdr3_nt: TGTGCCAGCAGCCAAGACGGCAGGGAGGGCCTTAACTATGGCTACACCTTC
cdr3_aa: CASSQDGREGLNYGYTF

clone_size: .
d_call: .
j_call: TRBJ2-5
v_call: TRBV10-3
cdr3_nt: TGTGCCATCAGTGGGCCAGGGGACCCTTCCAAAGAGACCCAGTACTTC
cdr3_aa: CAISGPGDPSKETQYF

clone_size: .
d_call: .
j_call: TRBJ2-1
v_call: TRBV6-1
cdr3_nt: TGTGCCAGCAGTGACAGACAGGTCTTGGATGAGCAGTTCTTC
cdr3_aa: CASSDRQVLDEQFF

clone_size: .
d_call: TRBD2
j_call: TRBJ2-5
v_call: TRBV5-1
cdr3_nt: TGCGCCAGCAGCCCCGGGGGGTCGGTCGGAGAGACCCAGTACTTC
cdr3_aa: CASSPGGSVGETQYF

clone_size: .
d_call: .
j_call: TRBJ1-4
v_call: TRBV27
cdr3_nt: TGTGCCAGCAGTCCCCTAGGGGGAGCTAATGAAAAACTGTTTTTT
cdr3_aa: CASSPLGGANEKLFF

clone_size: .
d_call: TRBD2
j_call: TRBJ2-1
v_call: TRBV9
cdr3_nt: TGTGCCAGCAGCGTAGTCGCGGGGGGGCCCCTCAATGAGCAGTTCTTC
cdr3_aa: CASSVVAGGPLNEQFF

clone_size: .
d_call: .
j_call: TRBJ1-1
v_call: TRBV6-5
cdr3_nt: TGTGCCAGCAGTTACTCGAGCGGCGTCACTGAAGCTTTCTTT
cdr3_aa: CASSYSSGVTEAFF

clone_size: few
d_call: .
j_call: TRBJ1-1
v_call: TRBV10-1
cdr3_nt: TGCGCCAGCAGTGACCTCCCGAACACTGAAGCTTTCTTT
cdr3_aa: CASSDLPNTEAFF

clone_size: .
d_call: .
j_call: TRBJ2-1
v_call: TRBV30
cdr3_nt: TGTGCCGGCTGGGGGGCGGGAGTTGCCTACAATGAGCAGTTCTTC
cdr3_aa: CAGWGAGVAYNEQFF

clone_size: .
d_call: TRBD2
j_call: TRBJ2-5
v_call: TRBV19
cdr3_nt: TGTGCCAGTAGTACCGGACTAGCGGGAGGAGAGACCCAGTACTTC
cdr3_aa: CASSTGLAGGETQYF

clone_size: medium-sized
d_call: TRBD1
j_call: TRBJ1-6
v_call: TRBV3-1/TRBV3-2
cdr3_nt: TGTGCCAGCAGCAAGGGACAGAATAATTCACCCCTCCACTTT
cdr3_aa: CASSKGQNNSPLHF

clone_size: .
d_call: .
j_call: TRBJ2-5
v_call: TRBV3-1/TRBV3-2
cdr3_nt: TGTGCCAGCAGCCAAGATATCAGGTCTAGCGGAGGGGGGACCCAGTACTTC
cdr3_aa: CASSQDIRSSGGGTQYF

clone_size: .
d_call: .
j_call: TRBJ1-2
v_call: TRBV5-1
cdr3_nt: TGCGCCAGCAGCTTGGCGGGGAGGGCAGGGAAGGACTATGGCTACACCTTC
cdr3_aa: CASSLAGRAGKDYGYTF

clone_size: once
d_call: TRBD2
j_call: TRBJ2-7
v_call: TRBV14
cdr3_nt: TGTGCCAGCAGCCGCGGGCGGGAGGTCACCTACGAGCAGTACTTC
cdr3_aa: CASSRGREVTYEQYF

clone_size: .
d_call: .
j_call: TRBJ2-1
v_call: TRBV11-2
cdr3_nt: TGTGCCAGCAGCTTAGATCGGGGGAGCGGTGAGCAGTTCTTC
cdr3_aa: CASSLDRGSGEQFF

clone_size: once
d_call: TRBD1
j_call: TRBJ1-3
v_call: TRBV5-6
cdr3_nt: TGTGCCAGCAGCTCGACAGGGTCTGGAAACACCATATATTTT
cdr3_aa: CASSSTGSGNTIYF

clone_size: .
d_call: .
j_call: TRBJ1-1
v_call: TRBV4-1
cdr3_nt: TGCGCCAGCAGCCAAGGGGGCCCAAACACTGAAGCTTTCTTT
cdr3_aa: CASSQGGPNTEAFF

clone_size: .
d_call: .
j_call: TRBJ2-1
v_call: TRBV11-2
cdr3_nt: TGTGCCAGCAGCTTAGAGGCTTTTGCCCATGAGCAGTTCTTC
cdr3_aa: CASSLEAFAHEQFF

clone_size: .
d_call: TRBD1
j_call: TRBJ1-2
v_call: TRBV27
cdr3_nt: TGTGCCAGCTCCCCTGGGACAGGGGTTTATGGCTACACCTTC
cdr3_aa: CASSPGTGVYGYTF

clone_size: once
d_call: TRBD1
j_call: TRBJ2-1
v_call: TRBV28
cdr3_nt: TGTGCCAGCGGGGGGGACAGGGGACACAATGAGCAGTTCTTC
cdr3_aa: CASGGDRGHNEQFF

clone_size: .
d_call: .
j_call: TRBJ1-5
v_call: TRBV30
cdr3_nt: TGTGCCTGGAGCCCTTGGGGGGGGAACAATCAGCCCCAGCATTTT
cdr3_aa: CAWSPWGGNNQPQHF

clone_size: few
d_call: TRBD1
j_call: TRBJ1-6
v_call: TRBV19
cdr3_nt: TGTGCCAGTAGACGACGGACAGGGACGGGGTATTCACCCCTCCACTTT
cdr3_aa: CASRRRTGTGYSPLHF

clone_size: .
d_call: .
j_call: TRBJ2-3
v_call: TRBV10-3
cdr3_nt: TGTGCCATCAGTGGGGCAGCTAGCACAGATACGCAGTATTTT
cdr3_aa: CAISGAASTDTQYF

clone_size: few
d_call: .
j_call: TRBJ1-6
v_call: TRBV7-3
cdr3_nt: TGTGCCAGCAGCGCCCAGGGGTCCTATAATTCACCCCTCCACTTT
cdr3_aa: CASSAQGSYNSPLHF

clone_size: .
d_call: TRBD1
j_call: TRBJ2-3
v_call: TRBV14
cdr3_nt: TGTGCCAGCAGCAGGACAGGGGGCCTGGGAGATACGCAGTATTTT
cdr3_aa: CASSRTGGLGDTQYF

clone_size: once
d_call: TRBD2
j_call: TRBJ2-1
v_call: TRBV4-3
cdr3_nt: TGCGCCAGCAGCCAAGAGGCAGAGACTAGCTCGGACTACAATGAGCAGTTCTTC
cdr3_aa: CASSQEAETSSDYNEQFF